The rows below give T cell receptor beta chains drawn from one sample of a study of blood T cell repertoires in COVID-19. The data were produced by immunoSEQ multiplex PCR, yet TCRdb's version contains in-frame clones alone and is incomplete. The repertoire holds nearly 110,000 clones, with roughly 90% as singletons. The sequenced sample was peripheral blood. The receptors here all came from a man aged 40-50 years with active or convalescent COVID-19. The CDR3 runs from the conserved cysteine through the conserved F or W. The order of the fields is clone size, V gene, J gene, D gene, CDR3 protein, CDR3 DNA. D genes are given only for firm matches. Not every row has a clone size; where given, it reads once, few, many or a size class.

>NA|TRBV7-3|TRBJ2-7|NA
CASSLMDSSYEQYF
TGTGCCAGCAGCTTAATGGACAGCTCCTACGAGCAGTACTTC
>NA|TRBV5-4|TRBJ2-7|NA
CASSRGLHSYEQYF
TGTGCCAGCAGCCGAGGACTCCACTCCTACGAGCAGTACTTC
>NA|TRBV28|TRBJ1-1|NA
CASSSMRYTEAFF
TGTGCCAGCAGTTCCATGCGGTACACTGAAGCTTTCTTT
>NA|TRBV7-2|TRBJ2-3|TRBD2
CASSGLAYSTDTQYF
TGTGCCAGCAGCGGACTAGCGTATAGCACAGATACGCAGTATTTT
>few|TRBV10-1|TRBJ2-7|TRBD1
CASSPGGGNEQYF
TGCGCCAGCAGCCCAGGGGGCGGGAACGAGCAGTACTTC
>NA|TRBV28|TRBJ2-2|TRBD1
CASSLDGTGAVGELFF
TGTGCCAGCAGTTTGGATGGGACAGGTGCAGTCGGGGAGCTGTTTTTT
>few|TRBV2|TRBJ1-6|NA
CASSAQGSASPLHF
TGTGCCAGCAGCGCACAGGGTTCGGCTTCACCCCTCCACTTT
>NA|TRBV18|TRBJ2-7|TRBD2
CASSPLAGAYEQYF
TGTGCCAGCTCACCACTGGCGGGAGCTTACGAGCAGTACTTC
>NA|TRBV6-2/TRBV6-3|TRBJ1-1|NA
CASSYSSTWREGAFF
TGTGCCAGCAGTTATTCCTCGACCTGGAGGGAGGGAGCTTTCTTT
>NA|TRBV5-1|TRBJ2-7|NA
CASSKGEQDWEQYF
TGCGCCAGCAGCAAGGGAGAGCAAGATTGGGAGCAGTACTTC
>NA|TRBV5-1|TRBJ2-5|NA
CASSLAPLASETQYF
TGCGCCAGCAGCTTGGCCCCACTAGCTTCGGAGACCCAGTACTTC
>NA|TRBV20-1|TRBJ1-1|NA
CSARDGRAFF
TGCAGTGCTAGAGATGGGAGAGCTTTCTTT
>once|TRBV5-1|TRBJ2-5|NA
CASSGGTAGTQYF
TGCGCCAGCAGCGGGGGGACAGCGGGGACCCAGTACTTC
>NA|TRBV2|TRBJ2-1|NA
CARTNGTYNEQFF
TGTGCCAGAACCAACGGGACTTACAATGAGCAGTTCTTC
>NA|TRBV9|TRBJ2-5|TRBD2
CASSVLAEETQYF
TGTGCCAGCAGCGTCCTAGCGGAAGAGACCCAGTACTTC
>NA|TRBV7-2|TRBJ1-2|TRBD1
CASSLNFGTGRGYTF
TGTGCCAGCAGCTTAAATTTCGGGACAGGGCGTGGCTACACCTTC
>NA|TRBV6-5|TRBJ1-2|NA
CASSSGSGYTF
TGTGCCAGCAGTTCAGGGTCTGGCTACACCTTC
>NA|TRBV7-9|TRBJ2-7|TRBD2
CASSFLAGVGVAYEQYF
TGTGCCAGCAGCTTCCTAGCGGGAGTCGGGGTGGCCTACGAGCAGTACTTC
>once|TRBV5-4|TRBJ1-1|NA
CASSFPGWTEAFF
TGTGCCAGCAGCTTCCCCGGGTGGACTGAAGCTTTCTTT
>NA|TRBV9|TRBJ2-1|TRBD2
CASSVAGGSYNEQFF
TGTGCCAGCAGCGTAGCGGGGGGGAGTTACAATGAGCAGTTCTTC
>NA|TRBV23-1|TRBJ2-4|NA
CAGGQRPPAKNIQYF
TGCGCCGGAGGACAGCGGCCACCAGCCAAAAACATTCAGTACTTC
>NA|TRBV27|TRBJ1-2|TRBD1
CASSTQRTGKGYTF
TGTGCCAGCAGTACACAACGGACAGGGAAGGGCTACACCTTC
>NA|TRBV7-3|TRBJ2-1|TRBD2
CASSLLAGAFDEQFF
TGTGCCAGCAGCCTTCTAGCGGGAGCTTTTGATGAGCAGTTCTTC
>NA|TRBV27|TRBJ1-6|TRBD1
CASSPGTGVGSPLHF
TGTGCCAGCAGTCCTGGGACAGGAGTTGGTTCACCCCTCCACTTT
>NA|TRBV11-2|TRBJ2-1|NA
CASKGQRWVQFF
TGTGCCAGCAAGGGGCAGAGATGGGTGCAGTTCTTC
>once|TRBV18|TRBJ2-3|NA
CASESSTDTQYF
TGTGCCAGTGAGTCTAGCACAGATACGCAGTATTTT